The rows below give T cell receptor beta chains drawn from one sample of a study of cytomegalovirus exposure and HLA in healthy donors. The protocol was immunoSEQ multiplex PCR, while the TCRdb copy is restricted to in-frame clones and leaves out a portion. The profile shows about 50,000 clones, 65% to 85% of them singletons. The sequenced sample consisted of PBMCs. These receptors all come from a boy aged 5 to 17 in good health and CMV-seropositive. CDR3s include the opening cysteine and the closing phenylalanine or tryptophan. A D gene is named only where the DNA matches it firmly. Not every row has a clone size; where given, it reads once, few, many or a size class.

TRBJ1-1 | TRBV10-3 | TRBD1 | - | TGTGCCATCGGCGGGACAGGGGAAGCTTTCTTT | CAIGGTGEAFF
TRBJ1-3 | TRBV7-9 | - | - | TGTGCCAGCAGCCTAATTTTTGGAAACACCATATATTTT | CASSLIFGNTIYF
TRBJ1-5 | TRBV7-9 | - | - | TGTGCCAGCAGCTTAGACCCACAAGGAGTAAGCAATCAGCCCCAGCATTTT | CASSLDPQGVSNQPQHF
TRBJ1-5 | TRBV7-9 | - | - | TGTGCCAGCAGCTTAGAGGGGGGGCCTAAGCCCCAGCATTTT | CASSLEGGPKPQHF
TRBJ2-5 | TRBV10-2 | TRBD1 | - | TGCGCCAGCGAGGGACAGGGACAAGAGACCCAGTACTTC | CASEGQGQETQYF
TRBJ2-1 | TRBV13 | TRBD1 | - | TGTGCCAGCAGCCTAGCACAGGGGGCGGGGAATGAGCAGTTCTTC | CASSLAQGAGNEQFF
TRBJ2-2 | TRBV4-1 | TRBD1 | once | TGCGCCAGCAGCCAAGGGACAGGGAGTTACACCGGGGAGCTGTTTTTT | CASSQGTGSYTGELFF
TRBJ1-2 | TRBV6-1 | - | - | TGTGCCAGCAGGGACAGCCGAGGGTATGGCTACACCTTC | CASRDSRGYGYTF
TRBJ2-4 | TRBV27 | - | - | TGTGCCAGCAGTTTAATAGCTGAAGCCAAAAACATTCAGTACTTC | CASSLIAEAKNIQYF
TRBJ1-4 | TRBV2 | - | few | TGTGCCAGCGGGAGAGCCCCCACTAGAAAACTGTTTTTT | CASGRAPTRKLFF
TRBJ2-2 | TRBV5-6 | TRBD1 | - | TGTGCCAGCAGCTTCTTACGGCCAGGGGGTTTCACCGGGGAGCTGTTTTTT | CASSFLRPGGFTGELFF
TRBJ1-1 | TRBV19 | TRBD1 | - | TGTGCCAGTAGTATCTTTGACAGGGGGAACACTGAAGCTTTCTTT | CASSIFDRGNTEAFF
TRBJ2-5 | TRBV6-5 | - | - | TGTGCCAGCAGTTACTCAGGAGGGCTGGGAGAGACCCAGTACTTC | CASSYSGGLGETQYF
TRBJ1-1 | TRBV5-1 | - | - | TGCGCCAGCAGACTGACAGGACCCTCGAGTGAAGCTTTCTTT | CASRLTGPSSEAFF
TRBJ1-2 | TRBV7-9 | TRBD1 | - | TGTGCCAGCAGCTATAACACCGGGACAGGTTATGGATATGGCTACACCTTC | CASSYNTGTGYGYGYTF
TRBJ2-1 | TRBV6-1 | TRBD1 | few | TGTGCCAGCAGATCGACCGGGACAGGGGATGAGCAGTTCTTC | CASRSTGTGDEQFF
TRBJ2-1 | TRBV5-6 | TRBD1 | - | TGTGCCAGCAGCTTGGAAAACAGGGGTGAGCAGTTCTTC | CASSLENRGEQFF
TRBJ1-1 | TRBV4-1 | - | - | TGCGCCAGCAGCCGACGGGAGAACACTGAAGCTTTCTTT | CASSRRENTEAFF
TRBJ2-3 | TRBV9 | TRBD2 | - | TGTGCCAGCAGCGTAGAGGAGACTAGCGGGGGGGCCCGAGATACGCAGTATTTT | CASSVEETSGGARDTQYF
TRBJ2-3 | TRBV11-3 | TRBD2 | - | TGTGCCAGCAGTTTCGGGACTAGCATAGATACGCAGTATTTT | CASSFGTSIDTQYF
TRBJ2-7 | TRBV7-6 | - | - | TGTGCCAGCAGCCCTAGTCAGGGCTACGAGCAGTACTTC | CASSPSQGYEQYF
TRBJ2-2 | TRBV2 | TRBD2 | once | TGTGCCAGAAAGACTAGCGGGGAAACCGGGGAGCTGTTTTTT | CARKTSGETGELFF
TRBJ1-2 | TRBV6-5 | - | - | TGTGCCAGCAGTTACGGACTAAACTATGGCTACACCTTC | CASSYGLNYGYTF
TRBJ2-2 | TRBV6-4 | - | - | TGTGCCAGCAGTGAAACTTACACCGGGGAGCTGTTTTTT | CASSETYTGELFF
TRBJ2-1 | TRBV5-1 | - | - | TGCGCCAGCAGCTTGGGACTAGTCGATGAGCAGTTCTTC | CASSLGLVDEQFF
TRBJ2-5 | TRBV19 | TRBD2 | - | TGTGCCAGTAGTCCGCGGACTAGCGGGGGGAAAGAGACCCAGTACTTC | CASSPRTSGGKETQYF
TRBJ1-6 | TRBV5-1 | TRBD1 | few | TGCGCCAGCAGCTCGCTACCACAGGGGGCGATTGATTCACCCCTCCACTTT | CASSSLPQGAIDSPLHF
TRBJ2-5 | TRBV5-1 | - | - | TGCGCCAGCAGCGTCTTGGCTCACCAAGAGACCCAGTACTTC | CASSVLAHQETQYF
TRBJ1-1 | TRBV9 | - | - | TGTGCCAGCAGCGTAGCTACGGACACTGAAGCTTTCTTT | CASSVATDTEAFF
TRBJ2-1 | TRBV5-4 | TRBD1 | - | TGTGCCAGCAGCTTTGGACAGGGCTATTCCTACAATGAGCAGTTCTTC | CASSFGQGYSYNEQFF
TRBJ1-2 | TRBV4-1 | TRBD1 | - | TGCGCCAGCAGATTCCCGGGGACAGATCGTTATGGCTACACCTTC | CASRFPGTDRYGYTF
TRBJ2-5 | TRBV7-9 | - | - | TGTGCCAGCAGCTCGTCGGAGACCCAGTACTTC | CASSSSETQYF
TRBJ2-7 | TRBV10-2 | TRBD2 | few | TGCGCCAGCACTCCGGGGGACTACTACGAGCAGTACTTC | CASTPGDYYEQYF
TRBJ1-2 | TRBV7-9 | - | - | TGTGCCAGCAGCTTAGAATACAGGGATTCTGAGTTAAGCTATGGCTACACCTTC | CASSLEYRDSELSYGYTF
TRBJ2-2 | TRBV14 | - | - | TGTGCCAGCAGCCAGCTTCCGGACACCGGGGAGCTGTTTTTT | CASSQLPDTGELFF
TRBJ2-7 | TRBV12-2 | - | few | TGTGCAAGTCGCTTATGCAATTTCGGGTACTACGAGCAGTACTTC | CASRLCNFGYYEQYF
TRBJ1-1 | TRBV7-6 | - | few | TGTGCCAGCAGTTTCCAAGGGGAGAACACTGAAGCTTTCTTT | CASSFQGENTEAFF
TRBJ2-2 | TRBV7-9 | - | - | TGTGCCAGTAGTGATAAGATAACCGGGGAGCTGTTTTTT | CASSDKITGELFF
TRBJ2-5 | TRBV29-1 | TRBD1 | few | TGCAGCCCCCGGGACAGTTGGGAGACCCAGTACTTC | CSPRDSWETQYF
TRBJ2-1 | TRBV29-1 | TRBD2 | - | TGCAGCGTTGAAGGCGGGCGGGGGAATGAGCAGTTCTTC | CSVEGGRGNEQFF
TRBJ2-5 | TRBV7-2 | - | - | TGTGCCAGCAGGCCTGACTGGCAAGAGACCCAGTACTTC | CASRPDWQETQYF
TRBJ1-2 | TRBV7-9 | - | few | TGTGCCAGCAGCTTTGGCCAGGGTAGTCGTTATGGCTACACCTTC | CASSFGQGSRYGYTF
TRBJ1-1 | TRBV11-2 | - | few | TGTGCCAGCAGCTTTGCCGGGAACACTGAAGCTTTCTTT | CASSFAGNTEAFF
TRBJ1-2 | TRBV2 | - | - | TGTGCCAGCACTCCAGCTAACTATGGCTACACCTTC | CASTPANYGYTF
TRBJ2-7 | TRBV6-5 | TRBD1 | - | TGTGCCAGCAGTTACTCACCGGGACAGGCAACCTACGAGCAGTACTTC | CASSYSPGQATYEQYF
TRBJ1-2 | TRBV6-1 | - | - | TGTGCCAGCAGTGAAGGAGGAACTTACTATGGCTACACCTTC | CASSEGGTYYGYTF
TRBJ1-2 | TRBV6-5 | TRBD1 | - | TGTGCCAGCAGCTCAGACAGGGCCCCCTATGGCTACACCTTC | CASSSDRAPYGYTF
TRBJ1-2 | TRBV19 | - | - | TGTGCCAGTAGGCAGGTGCATAACCTAAACCCCTATGGCTACACCTTC | CASRQVHNLNPYGYTF
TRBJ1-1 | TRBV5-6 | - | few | TGTGCCAGCTCCTCCCTACTGGAGGAAGCTTTCTTT | CASSSLLEEAFF
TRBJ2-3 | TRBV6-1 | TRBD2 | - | TGTGCCAGCCCTGGACTAGCGGGGGTTGGTACGCAGTATTTT | CASPGLAGVGTQYF
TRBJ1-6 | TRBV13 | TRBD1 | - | TGTGCCAGCAGCTCTGGACAGGGGGCTTTCTATAATTCACCCCTCCACTTT | CASSSGQGAFYNSPLHF
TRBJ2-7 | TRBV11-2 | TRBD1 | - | TGTGCCAGCAGACGACCGGGACAGATCTACGAGCAGTACTTC | CASRRPGQIYEQYF
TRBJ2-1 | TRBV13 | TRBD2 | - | TGTGCCAGCAGCTTTAGCGGGCGGGCCTCCTACAATGAGCAGTTCTTC | CASSFSGRASYNEQFF
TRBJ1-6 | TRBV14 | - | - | TGTGCCAGCAGGGTGACAGGTGATTCACCCCTCCACTTT | CASRVTGDSPLHF
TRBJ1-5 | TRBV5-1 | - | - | TGCGCCAGCAGCCGGACGGGGTTAGAGAATCAGCCCCAGCATTTT | CASSRTGLENQPQHF
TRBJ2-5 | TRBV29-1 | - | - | TGCAGCGTTCCACGGCTCGAGGGAGAGACCCAGTACTTC | CSVPRLEGETQYF
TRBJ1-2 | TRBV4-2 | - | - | TGTGCCAGCAGCCAAGATCGGCGGGATGGCTACACCTTC | CASSQDRRDGYTF
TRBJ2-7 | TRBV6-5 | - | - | TGTGCCAGCAGCCCAGGGTCCCCCTACGAGCAGTACTTC | CASSPGSPYEQYF